These 5 T cell receptor beta chains originate from one sample sequenced in a study of control samples from healthy donors and cancer patients. The repertoire was sequenced with immunoSEQ multiplex PCR; TCRdb's copy has only in-frame clones and lacks some. The sample comprises under 150,000 clones, roughly 90% of which are singletons, and approximately 8% rests with the top ten. Sequenced sample: PBMCs. Receptors were obtained from a man aged 45-60 years with head and neck cancer.

As regards this clone: Within the sample, other DNA sequences also encode this same CDR3. The chain joins TRBV2 to TRBJ1-2; TRBD1 matches 7 bases. V shed 10 bases, J shed 2 bases, and the junction held 22 bases outside the gene matches. Germline V gives CDR1 SNHLY, CDR2 FYNNEI. CDR3 length: 18 amino acids. CDR3 coding DNA: TGTGCCACAAAAAAAAGAAGCGACTATGGACAGGCAAACTATGGCTACACCTTC. Translating it yields CATKKRSDYGQANYGYTF.

The J gene is TRBJ2-7, the V gene TRBV28; TRBD1 aligns across 11 bases. CDR3 size: 14 residues. The germline V gene has CDR1 MDHEN and CDR2 SYDVKM. V was pared by 3 bases and J by 3 bases, with 1 base of the junction left unmatched. This CDR3 reads CASSLGQGGYEQYF. For the CDR3, the DNA is TGTGCCAGCAGTTTGGGACAGGGGGGCTACGAGCAGTACTTC.

This clone was found a few times. The chain is built from TRBV5-1 and TRBJ2-2; D is undetermined. Trimming left V 0 bases short and J 0 bases short, with 9 bases between. Germline-derived CDR1 and CDR2 are SGHRS and YFSETQ. CDR3 length: 16 residues. CDR3 bases: TGCGCCAGCAGCTTGGAGGCCAGAGCGAACACCGGGGAGCTGTTTTTT. It specifies CASSLEARANTGELFF. Together with reference TRBV5-1 and TRBJ2-2, the CDR3 gives the full variable domain: KAGVTQTPRYLIKTRGQQVTLSCSPISGHRSVSWYQQTPGQGLQFLFEYFSETQRNKGNFPGRFSGRQFSNSRSEMNVSTLELGDSALYLCASSLEARANTGELFFGEGSRLTVL.

The J gene is TRBJ2-2, the V gene TRBV19; perhaps TRBD1 as D (6 bases). Germline CDR1 and CDR2: LNHDA and SQIVND (reference sequence). V lost 6 bases to trimming and J lost 0 bases, with 8 bases between them. CDR3 length: 14 residues. CDR3 DNA sequence: TGTGCCAGTAGAAACAGGGCGAACACCGGGGAGCTGTTTTTT. This encodes CASRNRANTGELFF.

J is TRBJ1-5 and V is TRBV18; 12 nucleotides align to TRBD1. This CDR3 contains 19 residues. The J segment lost 1 base and the V segment lost 1 base, leaving 8 bases of the junction unmatched. CDR1 and CDR2 (germline): KGHSH, LQKENI. DNA of the CDR3: TGTGCCAGCTCACCACGGGACAGGGGGCCAGGGGGGAGCAATCAGCCCCAGCATTTT. This gives the protein CASSPRDRGPGGSNQPQHF.